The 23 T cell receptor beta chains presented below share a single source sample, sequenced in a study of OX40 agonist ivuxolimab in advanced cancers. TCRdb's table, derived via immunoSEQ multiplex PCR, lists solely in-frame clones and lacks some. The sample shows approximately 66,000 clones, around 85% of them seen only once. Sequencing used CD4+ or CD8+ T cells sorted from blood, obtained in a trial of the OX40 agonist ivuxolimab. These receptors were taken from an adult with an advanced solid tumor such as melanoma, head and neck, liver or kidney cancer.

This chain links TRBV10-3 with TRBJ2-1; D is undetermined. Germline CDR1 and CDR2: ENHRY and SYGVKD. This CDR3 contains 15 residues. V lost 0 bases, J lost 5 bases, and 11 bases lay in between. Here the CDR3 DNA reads TGTGCCATCAGTGAGTCGAAAGGGATCGACAATGAGCAGTTCTTC. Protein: CAISESKGIDNEQFF.

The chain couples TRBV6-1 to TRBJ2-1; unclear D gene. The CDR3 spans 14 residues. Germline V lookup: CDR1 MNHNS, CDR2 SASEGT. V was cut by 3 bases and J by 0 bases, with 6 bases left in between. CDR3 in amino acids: CASSELGSYNEQFF. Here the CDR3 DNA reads TGTGCCAGCAGTGAGCTCGGCTCCTACAATGAGCAGTTCTTC.

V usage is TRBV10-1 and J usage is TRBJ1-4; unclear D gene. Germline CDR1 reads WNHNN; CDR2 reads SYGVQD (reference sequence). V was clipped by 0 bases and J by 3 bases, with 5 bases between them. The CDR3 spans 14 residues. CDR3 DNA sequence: TGCGCCAGCAGTGAGTCCAGCTCTAATGAAAAACTGTTTTTT. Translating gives CASSESSSNEKLFF.

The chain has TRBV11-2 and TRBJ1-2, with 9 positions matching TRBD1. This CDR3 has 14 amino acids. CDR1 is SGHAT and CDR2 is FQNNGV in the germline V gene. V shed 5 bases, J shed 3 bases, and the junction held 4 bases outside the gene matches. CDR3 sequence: CASSPGQGHYGYTF. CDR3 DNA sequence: TGTGCCAGCAGCCCGGGACAGGGCCACTATGGCTACACCTTC.

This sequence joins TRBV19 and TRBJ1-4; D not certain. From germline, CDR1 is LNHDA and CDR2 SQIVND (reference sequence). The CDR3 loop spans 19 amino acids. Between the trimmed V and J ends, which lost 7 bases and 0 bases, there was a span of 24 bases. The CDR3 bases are TGTGCCAGTAATGATCCCCAACTGGGAAGGCAGGCAACTAATGAAAAACTGTTTTTT. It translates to CASNDPQLGRQATNEKLFF.

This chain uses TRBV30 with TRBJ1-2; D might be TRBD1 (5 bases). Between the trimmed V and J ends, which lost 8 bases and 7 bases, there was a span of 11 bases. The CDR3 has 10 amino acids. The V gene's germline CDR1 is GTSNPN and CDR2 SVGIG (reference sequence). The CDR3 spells CAVSRGGYTF. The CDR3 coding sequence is TGTGCCGTCTCAAGGGGTGGCTACACCTTC.

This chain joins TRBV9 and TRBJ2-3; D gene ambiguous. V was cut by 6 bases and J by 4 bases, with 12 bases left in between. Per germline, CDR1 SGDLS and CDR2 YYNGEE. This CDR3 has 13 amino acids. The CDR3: CASTRSSADTQYF. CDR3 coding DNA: TGTGCCAGCACCCGATCCAGCGCAGATACGCAGTATTTT.

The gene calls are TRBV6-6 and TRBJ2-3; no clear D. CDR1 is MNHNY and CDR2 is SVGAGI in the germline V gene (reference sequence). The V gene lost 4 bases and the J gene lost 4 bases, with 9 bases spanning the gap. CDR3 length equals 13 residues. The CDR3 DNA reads TGTGCCAGCAGTTCGGTAGGATCAGATACGCAGTATTTT. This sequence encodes CASSSVGSDTQYF.

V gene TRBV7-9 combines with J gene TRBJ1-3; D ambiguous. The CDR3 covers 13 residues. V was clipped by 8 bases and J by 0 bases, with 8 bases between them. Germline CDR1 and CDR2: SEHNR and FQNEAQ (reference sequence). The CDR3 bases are TGTGCCAGCGGGAAAGGCTCTGGAAACACCATATATTTT. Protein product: CASGKGSGNTIYF.

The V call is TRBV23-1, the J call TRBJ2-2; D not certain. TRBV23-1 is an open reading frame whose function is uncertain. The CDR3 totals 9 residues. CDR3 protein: CADPGELFF. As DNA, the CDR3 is TGCGCTGACCCCGGGGAGCTGTTTTTT.

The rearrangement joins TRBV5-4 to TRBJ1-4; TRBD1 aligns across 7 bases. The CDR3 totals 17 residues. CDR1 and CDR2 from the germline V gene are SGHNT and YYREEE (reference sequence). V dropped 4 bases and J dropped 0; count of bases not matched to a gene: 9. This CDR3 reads CASSPRQGQATNEKLFF. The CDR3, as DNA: TGTGCCAGCAGCCCTCGACAGGGACAAGCAACTAATGAAAAACTGTTTTTT. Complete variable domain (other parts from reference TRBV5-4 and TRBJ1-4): ETGVTQSPTHLIKTRGQQVTLRCSSQSGHNTVSWYQQALGQGPQFIFQYYREEENGRGNFPPRFSGLQFPNYSSELNVNALELDDSALYLCASSPRQGQATNEKLFFGSGTQLSVL.

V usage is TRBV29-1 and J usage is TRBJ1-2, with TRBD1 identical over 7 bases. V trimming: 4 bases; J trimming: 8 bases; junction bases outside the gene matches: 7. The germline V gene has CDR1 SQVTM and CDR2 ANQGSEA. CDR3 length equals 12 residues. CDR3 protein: CSVATGKKGYTF. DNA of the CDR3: TGCAGCGTTGCGACAGGGAAGAAGGGCTACACCTTC. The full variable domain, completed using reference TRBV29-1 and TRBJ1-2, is SAVISQKPSRDICQRGTSLTIQCQVDSQVTMMFWYRQQPGQSLTLIATANQGSEATYESGFVIDKFPISRPNLTFSTLTVSNMSPEDSSIYLCSVATGKKGYTFGSGTRLTVV.

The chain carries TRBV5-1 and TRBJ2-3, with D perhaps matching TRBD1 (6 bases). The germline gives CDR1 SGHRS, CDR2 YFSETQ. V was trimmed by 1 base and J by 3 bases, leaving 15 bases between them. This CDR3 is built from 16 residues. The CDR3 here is CASSLNRDLRTDTQYF. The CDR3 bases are TGCGCCAGCAGCTTGAACAGGGATCTTCGTACAGATACGCAGTATTTT.

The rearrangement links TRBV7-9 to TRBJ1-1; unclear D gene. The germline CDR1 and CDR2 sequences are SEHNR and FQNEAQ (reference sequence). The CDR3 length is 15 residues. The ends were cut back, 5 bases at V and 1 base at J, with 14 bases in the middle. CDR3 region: CASSPILVQNTEAFF. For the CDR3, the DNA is TGTGCCAGCAGCCCGATCCTGGTCCAGAACACTGAAGCTTTCTTT. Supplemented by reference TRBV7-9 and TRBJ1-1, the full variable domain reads DTGVSQNPRHKITKRGQNVTFRCDPISEHNRLYWYRQTLGQGPEFLTYFQNEAQLEKSRLLSDRFSAERPKGSFSTLEIQRTEQGDSAMYLCASSPILVQNTEAFFGQGTRLTVV.

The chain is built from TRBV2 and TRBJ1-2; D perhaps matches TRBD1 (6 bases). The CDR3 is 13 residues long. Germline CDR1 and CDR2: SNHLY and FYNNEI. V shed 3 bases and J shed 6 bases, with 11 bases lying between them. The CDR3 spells CASSDPGEDGYTF. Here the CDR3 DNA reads TGTGCCAGCAGTGACCCAGGGGAGGATGGCTACACCTTC.

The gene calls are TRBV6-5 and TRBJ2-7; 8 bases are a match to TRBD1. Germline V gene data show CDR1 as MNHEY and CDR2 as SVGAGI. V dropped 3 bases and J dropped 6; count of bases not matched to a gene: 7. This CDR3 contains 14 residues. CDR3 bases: TGTGCCAGCAGTTATGACGGACAGGGTCGCGAGCAGTACTTC. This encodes CASSYDGQGREQYF.

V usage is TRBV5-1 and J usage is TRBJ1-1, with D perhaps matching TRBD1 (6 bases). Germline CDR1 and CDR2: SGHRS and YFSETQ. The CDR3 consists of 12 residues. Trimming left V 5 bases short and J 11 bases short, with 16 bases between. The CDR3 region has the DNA TGCGCCAGCAGTTCGACGGGGGCGGGGGCTTTCTTT. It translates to CASSSTGAGAFF.

CDR3 nucleotide sequence: TGTGCCAGCAGTTACTCGCAGGGTGGCACTGAAGCTTTCTTT. It yields the protein CASSYSQGGTEAFF. The chain combines TRBV6-6 with TRBJ1-1; perhaps TRBD1 as D (5 bases). CDR1 and CDR2 (germline): MNHNY, SVGAGI (reference sequence). Trimming took 0 bases from V and 4 from J, leaving 9 bases between them. This CDR3 region has 14 residues.

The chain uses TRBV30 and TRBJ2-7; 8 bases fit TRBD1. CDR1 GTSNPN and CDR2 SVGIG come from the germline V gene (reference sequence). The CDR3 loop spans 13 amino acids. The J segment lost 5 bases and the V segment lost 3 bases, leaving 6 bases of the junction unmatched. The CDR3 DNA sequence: TGTGCCTGGAGCGCCCCAGGGGGCAACGAGCAGTACTTC. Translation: CAWSAPGGNEQYF.

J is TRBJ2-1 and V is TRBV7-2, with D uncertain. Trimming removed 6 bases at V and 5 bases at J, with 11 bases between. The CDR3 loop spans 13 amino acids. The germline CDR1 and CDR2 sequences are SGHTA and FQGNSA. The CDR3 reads CASSSRLNNEQFF. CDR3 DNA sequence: TGTGCCAGCAGTTCTCGTCTGAACAATGAGCAGTTCTTC.

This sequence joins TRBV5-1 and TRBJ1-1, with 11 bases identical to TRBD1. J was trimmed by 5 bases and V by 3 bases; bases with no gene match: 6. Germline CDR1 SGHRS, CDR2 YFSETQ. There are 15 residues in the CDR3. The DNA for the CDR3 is TGCGCCAGCAGCTCACGGACAGGGGGCGAAACTGAAGCTTTCTTT. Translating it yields CASSSRTGGETEAFF.

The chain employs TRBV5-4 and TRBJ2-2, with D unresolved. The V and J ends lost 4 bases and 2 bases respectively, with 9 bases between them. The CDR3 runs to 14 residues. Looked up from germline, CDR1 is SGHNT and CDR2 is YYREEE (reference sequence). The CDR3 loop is CASSPTTNTGELFF. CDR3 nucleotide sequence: TGTGCCAGCAGCCCCACTACCAACACCGGGGAGCTGTTTTTT.

The DNA of the CDR3 is TGCGCCAGCAGCCAAGTCCCGGGACAGGGAAACGGTGAGCAGTTCTTC. Its translation: CASSQVPGQGNGEQFF. The V call is TRBV4-1, the J call TRBJ2-1, with 9 positions matching TRBD1. This CDR3 spans 16 amino acids. CDR1 is MGHRA and CDR2 is YSYEKL in the germline V gene. V dropped 1 base and J dropped 9; count of bases not matched to a gene: 10.